These T cell receptor beta chains were read from a single sample in a study of blood T cell repertoires in COVID-19. Generated by immunoSEQ multiplex PCR, the TCRdb table keeps only in-frame clones and is missing some. Among around 190,000 clones listed, roughly four fifths were seen once. Sequencing input: peripheral blood. These receptors originate from a woman in her 70s with COVID-19, enrolled during active disease. Each CDR3 is given with its conserved first and last residue. D genes are given only for firm matches. The size entry is marked missing in some rows and otherwise reads once, few, many or a size class.

V: TRBV19; D: TRBD2; size: NA; J: TRBJ2-5; DNA: TGTGCCAGTACGCCCGGGAGGGGCCGGCAAGAGACCCAGTACTTC; CDR3: CASTPGRGRQETQYF
V: TRBV5-4; D: NA; size: NA; J: TRBJ2-3; DNA: TGTGCCAGCAGCTTGGACAGTGCTAGCACAGATACGCAGTATTTT; CDR3: CASSLDSASTDTQYF
V: TRBV27; D: NA; size: NA; J: TRBJ2-3; DNA: TGTGCCAGCAGTTTGGGGCGGGACACAGATACGCAGTATTTT; CDR3: CASSLGRDTDTQYF
V: TRBV12-3/TRBV12-4; D: NA; size: NA; J: TRBJ2-2; DNA: TGTGCCAGCAGTTTTGAGGGCGCCGGGGAGCTGTTTTTT; CDR3: CASSFEGAGELFF
V: TRBV7-2; D: NA; size: NA; J: TRBJ1-2; DNA: TGTGCCAGCAGCTTAGTAAACTATGGCTACACCTTC; CDR3: CASSLVNYGYTF
V: TRBV27; D: NA; size: NA; J: TRBJ2-2; DNA: TGTGCGCCCTCGGGATTCGCGAACACCGGGGAGCTGTTTTTT; CDR3: CAPSGFANTGELFF
V: TRBV9; D: NA; size: NA; J: TRBJ2-3; DNA: TGTGCCAGCAGCCTAAGGGGCGATCACACAGATACGCAGTATTTT; CDR3: CASSLRGDHTDTQYF
V: TRBV30; D: NA; size: few; J: TRBJ1-6; DNA: TGTGCCTGGAGTGATTTCGGGGGTCGGTCACCCCTCCACTTT; CDR3: CAWSDFGGRSPLHF
V: TRBV6-5; D: TRBD1; size: NA; J: TRBJ1-2; DNA: TGTGCCAGCAGTTACAACAGGGGAAATTATGGCTACACCTTC; CDR3: CASSYNRGNYGYTF
V: TRBV18; D: TRBD1; size: NA; J: TRBJ2-7; DNA: TGTGCCAGCTCACCGGGACAGGGGAGAGCTAGCGAGCAGTACTTC; CDR3: CASSPGQGRASEQYF
V: TRBV11-3; D: NA; size: NA; J: TRBJ2-5; DNA: TGTGCCAGCAGCTCAAGGGGGGAGACCCAGTACTTC; CDR3: CASSSRGETQYF
V: TRBV11-3; D: NA; size: NA; J: TRBJ1-2; DNA: TGTGCCAGCAGCTTAGGGCCGGGTGCCTATGGCTACACCTTC; CDR3: CASSLGPGAYGYTF
V: TRBV7-9; D: TRBD1; size: once; J: TRBJ2-1; DNA: TGTGCCAGCAGCTTAGAGGGGACAGGGACCGATGAGCAGTTCTTC; CDR3: CASSLEGTGTDEQFF
V: TRBV28; D: TRBD1; size: few; J: TRBJ1-2; DNA: TGTGCCACAGGGCCCCCGGGACAGGGGGATAACTATGGCTACACCTTC; CDR3: CATGPPGQGDNYGYTF